The present T cell receptor beta chain was sequenced within a study of early stage breast cancer tumors. Turning to the study itself: Most of the 16 invasive tumors were ER+, PR+ and HER2-. Around 10-fold was the mean read coverage per sample. Notes on the study in general: Comparing each tissue with blood distinguished tumor from normal in about 90% of the 16 patients.

Remarks on this clone: Its matching antigen is unknown.

Clones were read by immunoSEQ multiplex PCR, and TCRdb kept only the in-frame ones, dropping some. The table shows about 28,000 clones, with more than 65% occurring only once. CDR1 ENHRY and CDR2 SYGVKD come from the germline V gene. The CDR3 is 15 amino acids. The trim removed 6 bases at V and 4 bases at J, leaving 5 bases unmatched. Input material: blood. The sequence was collected from a person between 35 and 49 years old with breast cancer. V gene TRBV10-3 combines with J gene TRBJ2-3; 12 bases map to TRBD2. This chain's CDR3 is CAIRDGLAGPDTQYF. DNA for the CDR3: TGTGCCATCAGGGATGGACTAGCGGGACCAGATACGCAGTATTTT.